These 10 T cell receptor beta chains originate from one sample sequenced in a study of identical twins. MiXCR, run by TCRdb on the 5' RACE reads, gives a single entry per CDR3 protein. Here the sample spans about 250,000 distinct CDR3 sequences, over 11% being singletons. Sequenced sample: memory (CD45RO+) T cells sorted from blood. Receptors originate from a woman younger than 35 in good health.

This clonotype was recorded at least ten times. The chain links TRBV7-2 to TRBJ1-1; 9 bases are shared with TRBD1. The J segment lost 6 bases and the V segment lost 5 bases, leaving 7 bases of the junction unmatched. Looked up from germline, CDR1 is SGHTA and CDR2 is FQGNSA. The CDR3 spans 14 residues. In DNA, the CDR3 is TGTGCCAGCAGCATGGGGACAGGGAATGCTGAAGCTTTCTTT. It codes for CASSMGTGNAEAFF.

In its sample, this clonotype was seen a few times. The chain uses TRBV7-9 and TRBJ2-5; possibly TRBD2 for D (5 bases). This CDR3 has 14 residues. Trimming took 5 bases from V and 5 from J, leaving 15 bases between them. Germline V gives CDR1 SEHNR, CDR2 FQNEAQ (reference sequence). The CDR3: CASSHPEDWETQYF. CDR3 in DNA: TGTGCCAGCAGCCACCCGGAGGACTGGGAGACCCAGTACTTC.

This chain links TRBV6-2 or TRBV6-3 with TRBJ2-5; tentative D call: TRBD1 (6 bases). CDR3 length: 15 residues. V shed 6 bases and J shed 2 bases, with 16 bases lying between them. Per germline, CDR1 MNHEY and CDR2 SVGEGT. The DNA of the CDR3 is TGTGCCAGCAGCCCGATAACAACAGGGCAAGAGACCCAGTACTTC. Its protein is CASSPITTGQETQYF.

This clonotype was observed a few times. The chain couples TRBV5-1 to TRBJ2-5; D is possibly TRBD1 (6 bases). This CDR3 comprises 16 residues. Trimming cost V 2 bases and J 2 bases, with 16 bases left between them. Per the germline V gene, CDR1 is SGHRS and CDR2 is YFSETQ. The CDR3 sequence: CASSFGSRTDQETQYF. In DNA form, the CDR3 reads TGCGCCAGCAGCTTTGGTTCTCGGACAGATCAAGAGACCCAGTACTTC.

This clonotype occurred many times. The chain recombines TRBV7-2 with TRBJ2-3, with 8 bases fitting TRBD1. Germline V gives CDR1 SGHTA, CDR2 FQGNSA. Trimming took 3 bases from V and 5 from J; bases not matched to a gene: 10. The CDR3 is 16 amino acids. The CDR3 loop is CASSFRTGSGRDTQYF. The CDR3 coding sequence is TGTGCCAGCAGCTTCCGGACAGGGTCAGGGAGAGATACGCAGTATTTT.

The genes are TRBV20-1 and TRBJ2-3; D not certain. This CDR3 is built from 13 residues. V dropped 3 bases and J dropped 6 bases, with 13 bases sitting between them. The germline V gene has CDR1 DFQATT and CDR2 SNEGSKA (reference sequence). The CDR3 region is CSASRYLPDTQYF. As DNA, the CDR3 is TGCAGTGCTAGTCGTTACCTTCCGGATACGCAGTATTTT.

This clonotype was counted only a few times. The chain carries TRBV20-1 and TRBJ2-7; 14 bases map to TRBD2. Germline V gene data show CDR1 as DFQATT and CDR2 as SNEGSKA (reference sequence). CDR3 length: 16 residues. V trimming: 6 bases; J trimming: 2 bases; junction bases outside the gene matches: 9. The CDR3 here is CSAQPGTSGGPYEQYF. The CDR3 DNA reads TGCAGTGCGCAGCCCGGGACTAGCGGGGGACCCTACGAGCAGTACTTC.

This clonotype was detected ten times or more. V gene TRBV12-3 or TRBV12-4 combines with J gene TRBJ2-2; 12 nucleotides line up with TRBD2. V gave up 6 bases and J gave up 7 bases; unmatched junction bases: 6. The CDR3 is 15 amino acids. CDR3: CASSRTSGTIGELFF. The CDR3 DNA sequence: TGTGCCAGCAGCCGGACTAGCGGGACGATCGGGGAGCTGTTTTTT.

This clonotype was seen more than once but under ten times. The CDR3 bases are TGTGCCAGCAGCCAATCCAGGGGAGATGGGTACGAGCAGTACTTC. This codes for CASSQSRGDGYEQYF. This rearrangement joins TRBV11-2 to TRBJ2-7; D is possibly TRBD1 (6 bases). V dropped 5 bases and J dropped 4 bases, with 18 bases sitting between them. There are 15 residues in the CDR3. Germline CDR1 and CDR2: SGHAT and FQNNGV.

V is TRBV10-1 and J is TRBJ2-3; 9 bases match TRBD2. The junction had 15 bases not matched to a gene; V was cut back by 4 bases and J by 4 bases. CDR1 and CDR2 from the germline V gene are WNHNN and SYGVQD (reference sequence). The CDR3 is made up of 18 amino acids. The chain's CDR3 is CASSGGSAGGSRADTQYF. For the CDR3, the DNA is TGCGCCAGCAGTGGGGGTTCAGCGGGAGGAAGTAGGGCAGATACGCAGTATTTT.